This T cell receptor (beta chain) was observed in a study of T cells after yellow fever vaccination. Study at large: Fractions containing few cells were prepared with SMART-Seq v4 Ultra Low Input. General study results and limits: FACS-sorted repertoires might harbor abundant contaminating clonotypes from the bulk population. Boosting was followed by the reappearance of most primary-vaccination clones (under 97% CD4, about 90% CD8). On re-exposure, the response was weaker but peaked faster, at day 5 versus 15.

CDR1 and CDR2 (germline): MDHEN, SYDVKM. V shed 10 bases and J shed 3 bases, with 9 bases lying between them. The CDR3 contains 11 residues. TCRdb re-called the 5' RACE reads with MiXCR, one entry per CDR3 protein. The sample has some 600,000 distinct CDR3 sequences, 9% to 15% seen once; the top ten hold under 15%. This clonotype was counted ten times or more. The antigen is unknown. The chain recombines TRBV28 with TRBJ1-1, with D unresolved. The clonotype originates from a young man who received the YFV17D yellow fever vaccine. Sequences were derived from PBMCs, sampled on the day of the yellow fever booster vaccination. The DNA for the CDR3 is TGTGCCATCGAACACCACACTGAAGCTTTCTTT. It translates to CAIEHHTEAFF.